The 6 T cell receptor beta chains below come from one sample, sequenced in a study of T cell changes during pregnancy in multiple sclerosis. Profiling relied on immunoSEQ multiplex PCR, and the TCRdb table lists in-frame clones only, not all of them. Among about 67,000 clones listed, around nine tenths were seen once. This specimen was peripheral blood, taken in the third trimester of pregnancy. The receptor source for this set is a female donor with multiple sclerosis, enrolled in a pregnancy study.

The chain recombines TRBV6-6 with TRBJ1-3; D may be TRBD1 (5 bases). V lost 2 bases, J lost 0 bases, and 11 bases lay in between. Germline assignment: CDR1 MNHNY and CDR2 SVGAGI (reference sequence). This CDR3 is built from 16 residues. The CDR3 DNA reads as TGTGCCAGCAGTTACCTCAGGGTAGACTCTGGAAACACCATATATTTT. It translates to CASSYLRVDSGNTIYF.

In the case of this clone: Other nucleotide sequences in the sample specify the same CDR3. J is TRBJ2-1 and V is TRBV19, with 13 bases lining up with TRBD2. This CDR3 has 15 residues. J lost 8 bases, V lost 4 bases, and 5 bases had no gene match. The germline V gene has CDR1 LNHDA and CDR2 SQIVND (reference sequence). CDR3 protein: CASSRTSGSLDEQFF. The CDR3 DNA reads as TGTGCCAGTAGTAGGACTAGCGGGAGTTTGGATGAGCAGTTCTTC.

The V and J genes are TRBV6-6 and TRBJ2-7; 8 bases align to TRBD1. The germline V gene has CDR1 MNHNY and CDR2 SVGAGI (reference sequence). J gave up 2 bases and V 5 bases, and 11 bases lay outside the gene matches. The CDR3 runs 16 residues. CDR3 protein: CASSIQTGTGTYEQYF. The CDR3 nucleotides read TGTGCCAGCAGTATACAGACCGGGACAGGAACCTACGAGCAGTACTTC.

This clone was detected only once. The rearrangement uses TRBV11-2 and TRBJ1-1, with D perhaps matching TRBD1 (5 bases). Germline V lookup: CDR1 SGHAT, CDR2 FQNNGV. With 3 bases removed from V and 5 bases from J, the gap between germline ends came to 13 bases. This CDR3 region has 14 residues. DNA for the CDR3: TGTGCCAGCAGCTTCGCAGGGCGTTATACTGAAGCTTTCTTT. The encoded protein is CASSFAGRYTEAFF.

V is TRBV19 and J is TRBJ1-5; 9 bases fit TRBD1. The CDR3 is made up of 16 amino acids. V gave up 6 bases and J gave up 0 bases; unmatched junction bases: 6. CDR1 is LNHDA, CDR2 SQIVND, per germline (reference sequence). The CDR3 sequence is CASSRDRVYSNQPQHF. The CDR3 DNA sequence: TGTGCCAGTAGCCGGGACAGGGTGTATAGCAATCAGCCCCAGCATTTT. The full variable domain, with the rest looked up from reference TRBV19 and TRBJ1-5, is DGGITQSPKYLFRKEGQNVTLSCEQNLNHDAMYWYRQDPGQGLRLIYYSQIVNDFQKGDIAEGYSVSREKKESFPLTVTSAQKNPTAFYLCASSRDRVYSNQPQHFGDGTRLSIL.

The chain joins TRBV19 to TRBJ2-6, with a weak D call TRBD2 (5 bases). The CDR3 is 16 residues long. Trimming removed 5 bases at V and 2 bases at J, with 13 bases between. CDR1 is LNHDA, CDR2 SQIVND, per germline (reference sequence). CDR3 DNA: TGTGCCAGTAGTGGATCCTACGGGGCTGGGGCCAACGTCCTGACTTTC. Translation: CASSGSYGAGANVLTF.